Listed below are T cell receptor beta chains from one sample, sequenced in a study of shared clonotypes between healthy human individuals. Measured with immunoSEQ multiplex PCR; TCRdb has only the in-frame clones, and not every one. The sample yields about 2.2 million clones, roughly 93% seen once. Sequencing was done on a sample of naive CD8+ T cells from PBMCs. The receptor source for this set is a young man in good health. Some clones in this sample may be carry-over from other donors' samples. Each CDR3 is given with its conserved first and last residue. The D gene is left open where the match is weak. Clone size is shown for a subset of rows, as once, few, many or a class of expanded clone.

>-|TRBV28|-|TRBJ2-4
TGTGCCAGCAGTTTGACCTCAAGCGCCAAAAACATTCAGTACTTC
CASSLTSSAKNIQYF
>-|TRBV7-9|TRBD1|TRBJ2-5
TGTGCCAGCAGCCGGGACAGGTCCGGGGAGACCCAGTACTTC
CASSRDRSGETQYF
>once|TRBV28|-|TRBJ2-7
TGTGCCAGCAGCCCGGGCAGTTCCTACGAGCAGTACTTC
CASSPGSSYEQYF
>-|TRBV7-9|-|TRBJ1-3
TGTGCCAGCAGCTTACTCGGAGGGATCAGCTCTGGAAACACCATATATTTT
CASSLLGGISSGNTIYF
>-|TRBV5-4|TRBD2|TRBJ2-1
TGTGCCAGCAGCGACAAAAACTGGGGCGGGAGGGCCTATGAGCAGTTCTTC
CASSDKNWGGRAYEQFF
>-|TRBV28|-|TRBJ2-3
TGTGCCAGCAGTCCCCTCGGTGGGAGAGGCACAGATACGCAGTATTTT
CASSPLGGRGTDTQYF
>-|TRBV27|TRBD2|TRBJ2-6
TGTGCCAGCAGCGAAAGGGAGGGGGGGGCCAACGTCCTGACTTTC
CASSEREGGANVLTF
>-|TRBV5-1|TRBD1|TRBJ2-2
TGCGCCAGCAGCTTGTATATAACGACAGGGACCGGGGAGCTGTTTTTT
CASSLYITTGTGELFF
>-|TRBV27|-|TRBJ2-2
TGTGCCAGCAGAATAAAGAACGGAGTCAGAACCGGGGAGCTGTTTTTT
CASRIKNGVRTGELFF
>-|TRBV10-1|TRBD1|TRBJ2-7
TGCGCCAGCAGTGGCGGACAGGGGAGGACCTACGAGCAGTACTTC
CASSGGQGRTYEQYF
>-|TRBV4-1|-|TRBJ1-2
TGCGCCAGCAGCCAAGACAATGTCGTTTATGGCTACACCTTC
CASSQDNVVYGYTF
>once|TRBV4-2|-|TRBJ2-3
TGTGCCAGCAGCCAAGCTACGGAATATAGCACAGATACGCAGTATTTT
CASSQATEYSTDTQYF
>-|TRBV27|-|TRBJ2-3
TGTGCCAGCAGCGGGGACTGGGATTACAAGTATTTT
CASSGDWDYKYF
>-|TRBV28|TRBD2|TRBJ2-1
TGTGCCAGCAGTTTGGGGCGGGAGGGGAACAATGAGCAGTTCTTC
CASSLGREGNNEQFF
>-|TRBV9|-|TRBJ2-7
TGTGCCAGCAGCGTAACGGGGGCCGGGTACGAGCAGTACTTC
CASSVTGAGYEQYF
>-|TRBV29-1|TRBD1|TRBJ2-7
TGCGGCGTTGCCCCAACAGGGGGCTACGAGCAGTACTTC
CGVAPTGGYEQYF
>-|TRBV27|-|TRBJ1-1
TGTGCCAGCAGTTCCGGGGGCGCGAACACTGAAGCTTTCTTT
CASSSGGANTEAFF
>-|TRBV5-4|-|TRBJ2-1
TGTGCCAGCAGCACTTCGGGGCAGGGTTTCTATGAGCAGTTCTTC
CASSTSGQGFYEQFF
>-|TRBV9|-|TRBJ2-3
TGTGCCAGCAGCTCAGCACTAGATACGCAGTATTTT
CASSSALDTQYF
>-|TRBV5-1|-|TRBJ2-5
TGCGCCAGCAGCTTGGTCGCGGGCGCCGAAGAGACCCAGTACTTC
CASSLVAGAEETQYF
>-|TRBV27|-|TRBJ2-7
TGTGCCAGCAGTTCAGGCTGGGCGGGGGCACGAGAGCAGTACTTC
CASSSGWAGAREQYF
>-|TRBV5-8|-|TRBJ2-7
TGTGCCAGCAGCTTGGTAACCGACGAGCAGTACTTC
CASSLVTDEQYF
>-|TRBV28|-|TRBJ2-2
TGTGCCAGCAGTTTCCCAGGCGGAACCGGGGAGCTGTTTTTT
CASSFPGGTGELFF
>-|TRBV27|TRBD2|TRBJ2-7
TGTGCCAGCAACTTACTAGCGGACCCGGGGGAGCAGTACTTC
CASNLLADPGEQYF
>once|TRBV28|-|TRBJ1-4
TGTGCCAGCAGTTTACGTCTTAATGAAAAACTGTTTTTT
CASSLRLNEKLFF